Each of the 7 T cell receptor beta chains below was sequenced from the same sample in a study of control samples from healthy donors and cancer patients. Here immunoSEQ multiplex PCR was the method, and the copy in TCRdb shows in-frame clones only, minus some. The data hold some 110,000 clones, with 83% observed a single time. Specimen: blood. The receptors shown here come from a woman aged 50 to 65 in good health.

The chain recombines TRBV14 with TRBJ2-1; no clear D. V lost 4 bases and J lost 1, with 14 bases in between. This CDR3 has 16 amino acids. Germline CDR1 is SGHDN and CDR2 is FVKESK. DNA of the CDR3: TGTGCCAGCAGCCCTCCGGCCCTTGGGTCCTACAATGAGCAGTTCTTC. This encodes CASSPPALGSYNEQFF.

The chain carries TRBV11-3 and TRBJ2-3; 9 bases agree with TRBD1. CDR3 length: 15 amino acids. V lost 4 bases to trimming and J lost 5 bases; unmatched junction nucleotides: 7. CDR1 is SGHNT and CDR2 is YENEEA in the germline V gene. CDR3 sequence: CASSSPGQGVDTQYF. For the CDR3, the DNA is TGTGCCAGCAGCTCACCGGGACAGGGAGTAGATACGCAGTATTTT.

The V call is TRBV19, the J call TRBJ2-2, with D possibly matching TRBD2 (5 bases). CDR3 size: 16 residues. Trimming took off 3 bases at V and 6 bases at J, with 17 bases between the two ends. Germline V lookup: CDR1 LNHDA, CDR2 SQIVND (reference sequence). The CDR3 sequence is CASSIKRNDLSGELFF. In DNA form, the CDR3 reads TGTGCCAGTAGTATTAAGCGGAACGATTTATCCGGGGAGCTGTTTTTT.

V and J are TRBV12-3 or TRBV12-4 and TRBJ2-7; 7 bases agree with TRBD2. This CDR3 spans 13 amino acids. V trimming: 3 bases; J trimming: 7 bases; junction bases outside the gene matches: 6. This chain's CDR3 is CASSFRASGEQYF. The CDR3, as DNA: TGTGCCAGCAGTTTTCGGGCTAGCGGAGAGCAGTACTTC.

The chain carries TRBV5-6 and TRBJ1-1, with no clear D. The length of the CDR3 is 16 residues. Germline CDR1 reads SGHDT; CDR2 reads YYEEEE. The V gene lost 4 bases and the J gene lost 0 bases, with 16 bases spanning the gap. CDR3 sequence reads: CASSPLGSKMNTEAFF. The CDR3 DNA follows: TGTGCCAGCAGCCCTTTAGGGTCGAAGATGAACACTGAAGCTTTCTTT.

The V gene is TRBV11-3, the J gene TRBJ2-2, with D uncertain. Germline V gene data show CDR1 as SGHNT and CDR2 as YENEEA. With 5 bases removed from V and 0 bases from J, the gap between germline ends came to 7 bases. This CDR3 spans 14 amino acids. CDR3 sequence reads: CASSDLTNTGELFF. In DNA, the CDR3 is TGTGCCAGCAGCGACCTCACGAACACCGGGGAGCTGTTTTTT.

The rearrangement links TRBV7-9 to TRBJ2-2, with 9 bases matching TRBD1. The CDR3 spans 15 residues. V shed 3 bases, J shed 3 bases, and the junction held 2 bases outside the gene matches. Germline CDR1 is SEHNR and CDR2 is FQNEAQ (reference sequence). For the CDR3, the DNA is TGTGCCAGCAGCTTTGGACAGGGGCACACCGGGGAGCTGTTTTTT. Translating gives CASSFGQGHTGELFF. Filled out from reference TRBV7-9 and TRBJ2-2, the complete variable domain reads DTGVSQNPRHKITKRGQNVTFRCDPISEHNRLYWYRQTLGQGPEFLTYFQNEAQLEKSRLLSDRFSAERPKGSFSTLEIQRTEQGDSAMYLCASSFGQGHTGELFFGEGSRLTVL.